These T cell receptor beta chains were read from a single sample in a study of blood T cell repertoires in COVID-19. The table came from immunoSEQ multiplex PCR; TCRdb's copy has only in-frame clones and leaves some out. The sample has 200,000 or so clones, 89% seen once. The sample was peripheral blood. Every receptor here comes from a man between 60 and 70 years old who had recovered from COVID-19. Each CDR3 is given with its conserved first and last residue. The D gene is left open where the match is weak. The size of a clone is reported for some rows only, either as once, few or many, or as a class for expanded clones.

J gene | V gene | clone size | D gene | CDR3 length | CDR3 DNA | CDR3 protein
TRBJ2-4 | TRBV5-1 | - | - | 16 | TGCGCCAGCAGCTTAGGGGGAAGGGACGGAGAAAACATTCAGTACTTC | CASSLGGRDGENIQYF
TRBJ2-1 | TRBV6-6 | - | - | 14 | TGTGCCAGCAGGGACAGCCTAACCTACAATGAGCAGTTCTTC | CASRDSLTYNEQFF
TRBJ1-1 | TRBV3-1/TRBV3-2 | - | - | 14 | TGTGCCAGCAGAATCGGACAGTCGAACACTGAAGCTTTCTTT | CASRIGQSNTEAFF
TRBJ1-2 | TRBV5-6 | - | - | 17 | TGTGCCAGCAGCTTGGAGTTGACGCGGGGAGGAAACTATGGCTACACCTTC | CASSLELTRGGNYGYTF
TRBJ1-1 | TRBV19 | - | TRBD1 | 14 | TGTGCCAGTAGTCAGGACAGGGGAGGCACTGAAGCTTTCTTT | CASSQDRGGTEAFF
TRBJ2-7 | TRBV6-6 | - | TRBD1 | 13 | TGTGCCACCCGGACAGGGGGCGTGAGCTTCCAGTACTTC | CATRTGGVSFQYF
TRBJ2-1 | TRBV6-5 | - | - | 14 | TGTGCCAGCAAGGGGAGGCTAAGGAACAATGAGCAGTTCTTC | CASKGRLRNNEQFF
TRBJ2-7 | TRBV10-3 | - | TRBD2 | 16 | TGTGCCACCGCCCCTCAGACTAGCGGGAGAGGGGTAGAGCAGTACTTC | CATAPQTSGRGVEQYF
TRBJ2-5 | TRBV5-6 | - | - | 13 | TGTGCCAGCAGCTTGGACCGAGGCGAGACCCAGTACTTC | CASSLDRGETQYF
TRBJ1-5 | TRBV19 | - | - | 17 | TGTGCCAGTAACTTTCTTACCTTGGGGAGCGGCAATCAGCCCCAGCATTTT | CASNFLTLGSGNQPQHF
TRBJ2-1 | TRBV20-1 | - | - | 11 | TGCAGTGCCTGGGACTTAAATGAGCAGTTCTTC | CSAWDLNEQFF
TRBJ2-1 | TRBV5-1 | - | - | 15 | TGCGCCAGCAGCTCCACTCCGAATGACTACAATGAGCAGTTCTTC | CASSSTPNDYNEQFF
TRBJ1-6 | TRBV18 | - | TRBD1 | 18 | TGTGCCAGCTCATCCCTACCCCGACAGGGGGTTTATAATTCACCCCTCCACTTT | CASSSLPRQGVYNSPLHF
TRBJ1-6 | TRBV6-5 | - | TRBD1 | 13 | TGTGCCAGCCAAACAGGGGTTGTTTCACCCCTCCACTTT | CASQTGVVSPLHF
TRBJ2-1 | TRBV5-4 | - | TRBD2 | 15 | TGTGCCAGCAGCTTGAAGCGGGGGGGCTGGGATGAGCAGTTCTTC | CASSLKRGGWDEQFF
TRBJ1-2 | TRBV10-1 | few | - | 15 | TGCGCCAGCTCACCAGGAGGGATTCACCCGGTCGGCTACACCTTC | CASSPGGIHPVGYTF
TRBJ2-5 | TRBV7-3 | - | TRBD2 | 14 | TGTGCCAGCAGCTCCCGGGGGGTAAAAGAGACCCAGTACTTC | CASSSRGVKETQYF
TRBJ1-5 | TRBV10-3 | - | - | 14 | TGTGCCATCAGTGTATACGGGGGCAATCAGCCCCAGCATTTT | CAISVYGGNQPQHF
TRBJ1-5 | TRBV7-8 | - | - | 17 | TGTGCCAGCAGCGTAGAAGGGGGTAGAGGGAGCAATCAGCCCCAGCATTTT | CASSVEGGRGSNQPQHF
TRBJ2-5 | TRBV29-1 | - | TRBD2 | 13 | TGCAGCGTAAGAGGGACTCTGGCGGGGGCCCAGTACTTC | CSVRGTLAGAQYF
TRBJ1-6 | TRBV9 | - | - | 15 | TGTGCCAGCAGCGTAGAGGCAGGGGCAGATTCACCCCTCCACTTT | CASSVEAGADSPLHF
TRBJ2-1 | TRBV19 | - | TRBD2 | 18 | TGTGCCAGTAGTAAAAAGGGGACTAGCCATGTCCCCTACAATGAGCAGTTCTTC | CASSKKGTSHVPYNEQFF
TRBJ2-1 | TRBV7-2 | - | TRBD2 | 17 | TGTGCCAGCAGCTTAGTTATCCCGCGGGAGGGATACAATGAGCAGTTCTTC | CASSLVIPREGYNEQFF
TRBJ1-4 | TRBV2 | - | - | 16 | TGTGCCAGCAGTGACCCTCAGCAGGAAATTAATGAAAAACTGTTTTTT | CASSDPQQEINEKLFF
TRBJ1-1 | TRBV7-3 | - | - | 13 | TGTGCCAGCAGCCAAAACCGGGACACTGAAGCTTTCTTT | CASSQNRDTEAFF
TRBJ2-6 | TRBV6-2/TRBV6-3 | - | TRBD2 | 19 | TGTGCCAGCAGTCAGACTAGCGGGACGGCAGTGAGCGGGGCCAACGTCCTGACTTTC | CASSQTSGTAVSGANVLTF
TRBJ1-1 | TRBV11-3 | - | - | 14 | TGTGCCAGCAGCTTAGATTTCAGGCACACTGAAGCTTTCTTT | CASSLDFRHTEAFF
TRBJ1-2 | TRBV28 | few | - | 14 | TGTGCCAGCAGTTTAAGGACAGAGGCGTATGGCTACACCTTC | CASSLRTEAYGYTF
TRBJ1-1 | TRBV18 | - | - | 13 | TGTGCCAGCTCAAAAGACAGGAACACTGAAGCTTTCTTT | CASSKDRNTEAFF
TRBJ2-5 | TRBV30 | - | TRBD1 | 14 | TGTGCCTTACTCCGGGACAGGGGGCTCGAGACCCAGTACTTC | CALLRDRGLETQYF
TRBJ2-4 | TRBV4-3 | - | - | 17 | TGCGCCAGCAGCCAAGAGTTCGGTGGAACAGGAAAAAACATTCAGTACTTC | CASSQEFGGTGKNIQYF
TRBJ2-3 | TRBV24-1 | once | - | 15 | TGTGCCACCAGTGATACCGGACTACACACAGATACGCAGTATTTT | CATSDTGLHTDTQYF
TRBJ2-3 | TRBV2 | - | - | 16 | TGTGCCAGCAGTGCGGAAGCGGAACACCTCACAGATACGCAGTATTTT | CASSAEAEHLTDTQYF
TRBJ2-2 | TRBV9 | - | - | 13 | TGTGCCAGCAGCCCGCAGAGGACCGGGGAGCTGTTTTTT | CASSPQRTGELFF
TRBJ1-3 | TRBV30 | - | - | 12 | TGTGCCAGCAGGGATCCTGGAAACACCATATATTTT | CASRDPGNTIYF
TRBJ2-2 | TRBV27 | - | TRBD1 | 16 | TGTGCCAGCAGTTTATTTACAGGGGTCGGAACCGGGGAGCTGTTTTTT | CASSLFTGVGTGELFF
TRBJ2-3 | TRBV7-2 | - | - | 14 | TGTGCCAGCAGCTTAAGGATAGCGCCAGATACGCAGTATTTT | CASSLRIAPDTQYF
TRBJ2-1 | TRBV7-8 | - | TRBD2 | 15 | TGTGCCAGCAGCTTAGACCGGGGGGGGTACAATGAGCAGTTCTTC | CASSLDRGGYNEQFF
TRBJ2-1 | TRBV2 | once | TRBD2 | 15 | TGTGCCAGCAGATCCGGGACTAGCGGTTACAATGAGCAGTTCTTC | CASRSGTSGYNEQFF
TRBJ1-3 | TRBV28 | - | TRBD1 | 14 | TGTGCCACAGAAAACAGGGGGCCTGGAAACACCATATATTTT | CATENRGPGNTIYF
TRBJ2-1 | TRBV11-1 | - | - | 13 | TGTGCCAGCAGCTTAGGCAGCTACAATGAGCAGTTCTTC | CASSLGSYNEQFF
TRBJ2-2 | TRBV6-1 | - | TRBD1 | 16 | TGTGCCAGCAGTGACCCGAGACAGGGGCAGGCAGGGGAGCTGTTTTTT | CASSDPRQGQAGELFF